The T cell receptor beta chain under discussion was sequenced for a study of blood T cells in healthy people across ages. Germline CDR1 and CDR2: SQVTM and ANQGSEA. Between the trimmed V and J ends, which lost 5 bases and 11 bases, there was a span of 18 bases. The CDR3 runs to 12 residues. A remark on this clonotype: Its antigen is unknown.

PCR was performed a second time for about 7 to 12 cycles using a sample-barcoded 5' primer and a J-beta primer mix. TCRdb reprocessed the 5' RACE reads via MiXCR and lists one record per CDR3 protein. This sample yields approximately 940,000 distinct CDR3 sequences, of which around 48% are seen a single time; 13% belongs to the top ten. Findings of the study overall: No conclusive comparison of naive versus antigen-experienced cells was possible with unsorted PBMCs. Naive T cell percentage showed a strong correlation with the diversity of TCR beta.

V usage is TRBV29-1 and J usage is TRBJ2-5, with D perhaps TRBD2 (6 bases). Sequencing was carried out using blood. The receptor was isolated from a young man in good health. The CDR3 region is CSVRASVNEQYF. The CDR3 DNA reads TGCAGCGTTCGGGCTAGCGTGAATGAGCAGTACTTC.